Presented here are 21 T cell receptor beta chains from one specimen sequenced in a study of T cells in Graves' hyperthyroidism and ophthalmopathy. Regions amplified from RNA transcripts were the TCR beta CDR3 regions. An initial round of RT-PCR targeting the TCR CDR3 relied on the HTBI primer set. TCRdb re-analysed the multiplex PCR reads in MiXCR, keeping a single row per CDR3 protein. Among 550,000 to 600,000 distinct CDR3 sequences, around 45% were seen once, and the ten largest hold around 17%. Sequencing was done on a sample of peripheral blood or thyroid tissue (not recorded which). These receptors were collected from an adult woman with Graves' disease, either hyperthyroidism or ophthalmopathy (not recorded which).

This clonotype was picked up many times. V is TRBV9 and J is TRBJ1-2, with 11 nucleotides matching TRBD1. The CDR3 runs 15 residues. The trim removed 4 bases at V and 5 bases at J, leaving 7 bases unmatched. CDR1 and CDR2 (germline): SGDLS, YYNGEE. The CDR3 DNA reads TGTGCCAGCAGCCCACGGACAGGGGGCCAGTATGGCTACACCTTC. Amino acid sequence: CASSPRTGGQYGYTF.

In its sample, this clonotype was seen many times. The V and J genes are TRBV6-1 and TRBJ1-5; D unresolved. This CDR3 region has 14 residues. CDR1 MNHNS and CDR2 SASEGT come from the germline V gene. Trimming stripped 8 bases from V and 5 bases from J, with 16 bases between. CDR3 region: CASRFTHGDQPQHF. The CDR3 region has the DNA TGTGCCAGCCGATTCACCCACGGGGATCAGCCCCAGCATTTT.

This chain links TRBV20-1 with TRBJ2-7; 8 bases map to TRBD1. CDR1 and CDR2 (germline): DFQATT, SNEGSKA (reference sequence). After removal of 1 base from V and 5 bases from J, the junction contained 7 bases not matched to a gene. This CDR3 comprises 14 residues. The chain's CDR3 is CSARGWTGLNEQYF. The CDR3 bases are TGCAGTGCTAGAGGGTGGACAGGGTTGAACGAGCAGTACTTC.

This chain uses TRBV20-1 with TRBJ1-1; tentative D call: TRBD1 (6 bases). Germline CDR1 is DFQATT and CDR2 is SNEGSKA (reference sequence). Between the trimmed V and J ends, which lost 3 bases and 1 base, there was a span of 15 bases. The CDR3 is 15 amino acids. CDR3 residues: CSARRGKTGNTEAFF. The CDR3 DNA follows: TGCAGTGCTAGGAGGGGTAAGACAGGGAACACTGAAGCTTTCTTT.

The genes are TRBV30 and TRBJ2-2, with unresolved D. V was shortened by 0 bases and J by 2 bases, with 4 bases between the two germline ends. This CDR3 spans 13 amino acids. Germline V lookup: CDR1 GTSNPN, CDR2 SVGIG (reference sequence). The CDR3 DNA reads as TGTGCCTGGAGTGTAAGCAACACCGGGGAGCTGTTTTTT. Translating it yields CAWSVSNTGELFF.

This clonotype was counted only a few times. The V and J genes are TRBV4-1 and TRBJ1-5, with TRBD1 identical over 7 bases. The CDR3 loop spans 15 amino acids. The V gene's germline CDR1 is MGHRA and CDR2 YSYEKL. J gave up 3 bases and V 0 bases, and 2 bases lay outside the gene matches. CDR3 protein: CASSQEGGSNQPQHF. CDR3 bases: TGCGCCAGCAGCCAAGAAGGGGGCTCCAATCAGCCCCAGCATTTT.

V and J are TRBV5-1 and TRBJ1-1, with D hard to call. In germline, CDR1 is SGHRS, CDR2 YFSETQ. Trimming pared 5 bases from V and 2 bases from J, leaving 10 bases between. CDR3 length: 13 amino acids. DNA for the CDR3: TGCGCCAGCAGGTGGGAGGGAAACACTGAAGCTTTCTTT. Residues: CASRWEGNTEAFF. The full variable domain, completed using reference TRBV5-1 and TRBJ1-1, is KAGVTQTPRYLIKTRGQQVTLSCSPISGHRSVSWYQQTPGQGLQFLFEYFSETQRNKGNFPGRFSGRQFSNSRSEMNVSTLELGDSALYLCASRWEGNTEAFFGQGTRLTVV.

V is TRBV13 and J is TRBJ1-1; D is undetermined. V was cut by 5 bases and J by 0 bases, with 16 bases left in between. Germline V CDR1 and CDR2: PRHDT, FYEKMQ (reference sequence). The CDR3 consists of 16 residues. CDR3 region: CASSLDLADMNTEAFF. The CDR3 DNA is TGTGCCAGCAGCCTCGACCTGGCAGATATGAACACTGAAGCTTTCTTT.

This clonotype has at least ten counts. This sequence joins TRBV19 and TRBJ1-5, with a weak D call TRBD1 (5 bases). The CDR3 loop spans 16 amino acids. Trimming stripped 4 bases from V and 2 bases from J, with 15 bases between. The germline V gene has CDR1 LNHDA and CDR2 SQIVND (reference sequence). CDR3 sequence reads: CASSTPLDSGNQPQHF. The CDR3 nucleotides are TGTGCCAGTAGTACCCCCTTAGACAGCGGCAATCAGCCCCAGCATTTT.

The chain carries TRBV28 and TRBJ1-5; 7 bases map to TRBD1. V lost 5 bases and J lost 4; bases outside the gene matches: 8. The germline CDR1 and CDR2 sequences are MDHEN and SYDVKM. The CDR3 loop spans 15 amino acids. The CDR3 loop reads CASSAEMTGNQPQHF. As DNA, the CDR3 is TGTGCCAGCAGTGCCGAGATGACAGGGAATCAGCCCCAGCATTTT.

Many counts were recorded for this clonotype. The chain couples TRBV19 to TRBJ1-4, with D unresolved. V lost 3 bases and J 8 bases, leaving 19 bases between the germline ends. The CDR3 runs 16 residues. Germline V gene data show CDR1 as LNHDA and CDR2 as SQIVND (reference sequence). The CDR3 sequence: CASSIRGSTAGEKLFF. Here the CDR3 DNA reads TGTGCCAGTAGTATTAGAGGGTCGACGGCGGGGGAAAAACTGTTTTTT.

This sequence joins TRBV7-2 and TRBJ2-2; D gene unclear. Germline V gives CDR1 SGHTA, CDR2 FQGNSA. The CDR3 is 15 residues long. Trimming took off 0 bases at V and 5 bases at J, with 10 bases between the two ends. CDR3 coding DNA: TGTGCCAGCAGCTTAGCGGTTAGGCCGACCGGGGAGCTGTTTTTT. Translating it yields CASSLAVRPTGELFF.

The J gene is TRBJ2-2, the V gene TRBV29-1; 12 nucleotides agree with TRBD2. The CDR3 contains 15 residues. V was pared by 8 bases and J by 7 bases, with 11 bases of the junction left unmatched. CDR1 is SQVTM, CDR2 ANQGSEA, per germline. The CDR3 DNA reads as TGCAGCTACGGGACTAGCGGGCGATTAGTCGGGGAGCTGTTTTTT. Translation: CSYGTSGRLVGELFF.

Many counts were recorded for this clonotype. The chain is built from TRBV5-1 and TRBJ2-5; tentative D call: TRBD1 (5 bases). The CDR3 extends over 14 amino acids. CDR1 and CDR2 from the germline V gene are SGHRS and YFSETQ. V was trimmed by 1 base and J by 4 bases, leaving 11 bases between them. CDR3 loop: CASSLYSGRETQYF. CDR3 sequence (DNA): TGCGCCAGCAGCTTGTATTCAGGGCGAGAGACCCAGTACTTC.

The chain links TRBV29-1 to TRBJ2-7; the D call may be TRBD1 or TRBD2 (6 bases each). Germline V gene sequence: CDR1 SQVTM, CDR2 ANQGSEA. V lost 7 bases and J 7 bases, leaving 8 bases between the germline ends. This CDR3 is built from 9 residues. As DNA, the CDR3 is TGCAGCGCGGGGGCAGAGCAGTACTTC. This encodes CSAGAEQYF.

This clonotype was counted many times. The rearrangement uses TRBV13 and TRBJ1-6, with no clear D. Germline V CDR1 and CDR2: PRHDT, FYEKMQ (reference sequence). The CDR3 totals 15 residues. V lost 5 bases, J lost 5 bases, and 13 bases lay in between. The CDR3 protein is CASSLGRPHNSPLHF. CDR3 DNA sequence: TGTGCCAGCAGCCTGGGTAGGCCCCATAATTCACCCCTCCACTTT. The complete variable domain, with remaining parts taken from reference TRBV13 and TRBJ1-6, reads AAGVIQSPRHLIKEKRETATLKCYPIPRHDTVYWYQQGPGQDPQFLISFYEKMQSDKGSIPDRFSAQQFSDYHSELNMSSLELGDSALYFCASSLGRPHNSPLHFGNGTRLTVT.

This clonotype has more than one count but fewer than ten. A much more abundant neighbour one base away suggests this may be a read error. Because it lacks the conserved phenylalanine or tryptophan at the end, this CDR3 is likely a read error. The CDR3 DNA sequence: TGTGCCAGCACCCTGGGATTGGTAGCGGGAGGCGAGCAGTACCTC. Protein: CASTLGLVAGGEQYL. The chain recombines TRBV11-2 with TRBJ2-7, with TRBD2 matching 10 bases. The CDR3 extends over 15 amino acids. The trim removed 7 bases at V and 6 bases at J, leaving 12 bases unmatched. Germline V gene sequence: CDR1 SGHAT, CDR2 FQNNGV.

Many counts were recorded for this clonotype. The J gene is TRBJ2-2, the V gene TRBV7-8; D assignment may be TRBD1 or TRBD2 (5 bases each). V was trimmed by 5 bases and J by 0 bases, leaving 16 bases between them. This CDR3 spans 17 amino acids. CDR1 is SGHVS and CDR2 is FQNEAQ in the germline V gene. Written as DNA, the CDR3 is TGTGCCAGCAGCCGCCGGGCCGGGACCGCGAACACCGGGGAGCTGTTTTTT. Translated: CASSRRAGTANTGELFF. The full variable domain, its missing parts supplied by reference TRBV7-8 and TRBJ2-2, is GAGVSQSPRYKVAKRGQDVALRCDPISGHVSLFWYQQALGQGPEFLTYFQNEAQLDKSGLPSDRFFAERPEGSVSTLKIQRTQQEDSAVYLCASSRRAGTANTGELFFGEGSRLTVL.

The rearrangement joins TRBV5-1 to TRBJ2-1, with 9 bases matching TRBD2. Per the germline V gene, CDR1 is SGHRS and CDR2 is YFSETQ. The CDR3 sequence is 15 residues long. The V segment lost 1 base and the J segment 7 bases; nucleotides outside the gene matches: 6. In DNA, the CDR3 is TGCGCCAGCAGCTTGTACGCGGGAGGGCTAAATGAGCAGTTCTTC. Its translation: CASSLYAGGLNEQFF.

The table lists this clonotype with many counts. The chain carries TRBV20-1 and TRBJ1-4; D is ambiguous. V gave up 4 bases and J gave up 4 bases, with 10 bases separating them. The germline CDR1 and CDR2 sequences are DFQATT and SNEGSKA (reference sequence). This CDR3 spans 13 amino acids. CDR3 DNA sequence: TGCAGTGCTACCCAGGAGGATAATGAAAAACTGTTTTTT. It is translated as CSATQEDNEKLFF.

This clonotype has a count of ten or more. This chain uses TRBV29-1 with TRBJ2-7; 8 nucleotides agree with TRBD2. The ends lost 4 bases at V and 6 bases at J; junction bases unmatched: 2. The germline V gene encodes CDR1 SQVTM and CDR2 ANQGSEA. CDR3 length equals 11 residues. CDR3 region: CSVVGGGEQYF. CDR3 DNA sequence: TGCAGCGTTGTCGGGGGGGGCGAGCAGTACTTC.